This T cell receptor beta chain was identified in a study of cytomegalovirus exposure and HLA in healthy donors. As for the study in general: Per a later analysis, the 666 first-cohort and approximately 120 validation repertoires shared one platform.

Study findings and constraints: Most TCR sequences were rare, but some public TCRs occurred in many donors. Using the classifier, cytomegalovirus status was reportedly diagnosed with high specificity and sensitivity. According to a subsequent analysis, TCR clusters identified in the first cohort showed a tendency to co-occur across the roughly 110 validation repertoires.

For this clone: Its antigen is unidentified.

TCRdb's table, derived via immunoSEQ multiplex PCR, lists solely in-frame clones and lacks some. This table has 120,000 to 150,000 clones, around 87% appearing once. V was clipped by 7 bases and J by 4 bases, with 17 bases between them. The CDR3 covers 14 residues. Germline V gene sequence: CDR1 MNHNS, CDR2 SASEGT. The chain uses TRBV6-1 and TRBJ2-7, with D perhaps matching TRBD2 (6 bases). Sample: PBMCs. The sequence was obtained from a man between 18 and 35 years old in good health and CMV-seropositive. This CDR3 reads CASIKRAGLYEQYF. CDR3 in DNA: TGTGCCAGCATAAAGCGGGCAGGTTTGTACGAGCAGTACTTC.